Each of the 32 T cell receptor beta chains below was sequenced from the same sample in a study of blood T cell repertoires in COVID-19. Libraries were prepared by immunoSEQ multiplex PCR; TCRdb keeps only in-frame clonotypes and omits some of them. The sample gives about 140,000 clones, 70% to 80% of which show up once; 3.5% to 5% is in the top ten. The sequencing input was peripheral blood. These receptor sequences come from a woman of 80 years or more with active or convalescent COVID-19.

The J gene is TRBJ2-5, the V gene TRBV21-1; the DNA was not used to check the table's D call, TRBD2. TRBV21-1 is a listed pseudogene. The CDR3 totals 12 residues. CDR3 in amino acids: CAGGTIQETQYF. In nucleotides, the CDR3 is TGTGCCGGGGGGACTATTCAAGAGACCCAGTACTTC.

This clone was counted a few times. The chain employs TRBV18 and TRBJ1-1; D remains unclear. The V gene lost 2 bases and the J gene lost 1 base, with 8 bases spanning the gap. Germline V CDR1 and CDR2: KGHSH, LQKENI. This CDR3 has 14 residues. CDR3 DNA: TGTGCCAGCTCACCATCATTGAGGAACACTGAAGCTTTCTTT. Protein sequence: CASSPSLRNTEAFF. Full variable domain (remainder filled in from reference TRBV18 and TRBJ1-1): NAGVMQNPRHLVRRRGQEARLRCSPMKGHSHVYWYRQLPEEGLKFMVYLQKENIIDESGMPKERFSAEFPKEGPSILRIQQVVRGDSAAYFCASSPSLRNTEAFFGQGTRLTVV.

V and J are TRBV7-2 and TRBJ1-1, with D uncertain. CDR3 size: 14 residues. CDR1 and CDR2 from the germline V gene are SGHTA and FQGNSA. Trimming cost V 2 bases and J 6 bases, with 13 bases left between them. CDR3 region: CASSLSFRSAEAFF. CDR3 coding DNA: TGTGCCAGCAGCTTATCCTTCAGGTCGGCTGAAGCTTTCTTT.

The V and J genes are TRBV18 and TRBJ1-5; 9 nucleotides match TRBD1. V shed 6 bases, J shed 6 bases, and the junction held 9 bases outside the gene matches. The CDR3 loop spans 15 amino acids. Germline V CDR1 and CDR2: KGHSH, LQKENI. The chain's CDR3 is CASSQQGALSQPQHF. The CDR3 DNA sequence: TGTGCCAGCTCTCAACAGGGGGCGCTGAGTCAGCCCCAGCATTTT.

This clone occurred a few times. This chain uses TRBV12-3 or TRBV12-4 with TRBJ2-7, with a possible D match to TRBD2 (6 bases). V was trimmed by 7 bases and J by 1 base, leaving 11 bases between them. This CDR3 region has 13 residues. CDR3 in DNA: TGTGCCAGCACCAAGGGACTGTCCTACGAGCAGTACTTC. Translation gives CASTKGLSYEQYF.

The J gene is TRBJ1-2, the V gene TRBV19, with D possibly TRBD1 on 5 matching bases. The germline CDR1 and CDR2 sequences are LNHDA and SQIVND (reference sequence). This CDR3 is built from 15 residues. V was clipped by 7 bases and J by 2 bases, with 17 bases between them. The CDR3 region has the DNA TGTGCCAGTACCATAATATTGGGGGGAAACTATGGCTACACCTTC. Protein: CASTIILGGNYGYTF.

This chain joins TRBV11-2 and TRBJ1-6; possible D gene TRBD1, 6 bases. CDR1 and CDR2 (germline): SGHAT, FQNNGV. CDR3 length equals 18 residues. Trimming took off 2 bases at V and 0 bases at J, with 14 bases between the two ends. The CDR3 nucleotides read TGTGCCAGCAGCTTATCGGCACAGGGAAGCTCCTATAATTCACCCCTCCACTTT. It yields the protein CASSLSAQGSSYNSPLHF.

This clone was recorded once. The chain joins TRBV6-6 to TRBJ1-4, with a tentative D call TRBD1 (5 bases). This CDR3 is built from 13 residues. The germline gives CDR1 MNHNY, CDR2 SVGAGI (reference sequence). Trimming pared 6 bases from V and 7 bases from J, leaving 12 bases between. The DNA for the CDR3 is TGTGCCAGCAGCCTGGACATTCGTGAAAAACTGTTTTTT. This gives the protein CASSLDIREKLFF.

This clone was observed once. The J gene is TRBJ1-1, the V gene TRBV13, with 7 bases aligning to TRBD1. The CDR3 runs to 14 residues. From germline, CDR1 is PRHDT and CDR2 FYEKMQ (reference sequence). V was clipped by 5 bases and J by 0 bases; unmatched bases: 3. The DNA for the CDR3 is TGTGCCAGCAGCCCAGGACAGGTGAACACTGAAGCTTTCTTT. Translating it yields CASSPGQVNTEAFF.

The V and J genes are TRBV5-1 and TRBJ2-7; possibly TRBD1 for D (6 bases). The CDR3 sequence is 14 residues long. V lost 1 base, J lost 4 bases, and 12 bases lay in between. Germline V CDR1 and CDR2: SGHRS, YFSETQ. CDR3 nucleotide sequence: TGCGCCAGCAGCTTGATATTTGGACAGTACGAGCAGTACTTC. Its protein product is CASSLIFGQYEQYF. The full variable domain, rest sourced from reference TRBV5-1 and TRBJ2-7, is KAGVTQTPRYLIKTRGQQVTLSCSPISGHRSVSWYQQTPGQGLQFLFEYFSETQRNKGNFPGRFSGRQFSNSRSEMNVSTLELGDSALYLCASSLIFGQYEQYFGPGTRLTVT.

V usage is TRBV19 and J usage is TRBJ2-5; 8 bases match TRBD1. After removal of 4 bases from V and 1 base from J, the junction contained 2 bases not matched to a gene. CDR3 length: 14 residues. Germline CDR1 is LNHDA and CDR2 is SQIVND (reference sequence). CDR3 in DNA: TGTGCCAGTAGTACTACAGGGGGCCAAGAGACCCAGTACTTC. It encodes CASSTTGGQETQYF.

V and J are TRBV19 and TRBJ1-4; the D is unclear. The CDR3 runs 12 residues. Looked up from germline, CDR1 is LNHDA and CDR2 is SQIVND (reference sequence). V dropped 2 bases and J dropped 7 bases, with 5 bases sitting between them. The CDR3 sequence is CASSIPGEKLFF. The CDR3, as DNA: TGTGCCAGTAGTATACCGGGTGAAAAACTGTTTTTT.

V is TRBV7-8 and J is TRBJ1-2; TRBD1 matches 8 bases. Germline CDR1 and CDR2: SGHVS and FQNEAQ. This CDR3 comprises 15 residues. The ends lost 5 bases at V and 4 bases at J; junction bases unmatched: 9. In DNA, the CDR3 is TGTGCCAGCAGCCCTAGACAGGGGCCGCTCTATGGCTACACCTTC. This translates into CASSPRQGPLYGYTF.

The chain employs TRBV6-2 or TRBV6-3 and TRBJ2-7; 9 bases agree with TRBD2. CDR3 length: 15 residues. CDR1 MNHEY and CDR2 SVGEGT come from the germline V gene. Trimming at V came to 5 bases and at J to 5 bases, leaving 10 bases not matched to a gene. CDR3 residues: CASSAPGTSFDEQYF. In nucleotides, the CDR3 is TGTGCCAGCAGTGCCCCCGGGACTAGCTTCGACGAGCAGTACTTC.

This chain uses TRBV7-2 with TRBJ2-5, with 7 positions matching TRBD1. V shed 1 base and J 2 bases; nucleotides not matched to a gene: 4. Germline V CDR1 and CDR2: SGHTA, FQGNSA. CDR3 length: 15 amino acids. The CDR3 DNA follows: TGTGCCAGCAGCTTAGTGGAGACAGGGCAAGAGACCCAGTACTTC. This codes for CASSLVETGQETQYF.

The chain carries TRBV12-3 or TRBV12-4 and TRBJ2-7, with D hard to call. The length of the CDR3 is 13 residues. V dropped 3 bases and J dropped 2 bases, with 8 bases sitting between them. The CDR3, as DNA: TGTGCCAGCAGTTTTGACATAGCCTACGAGCAGTACTTC. This encodes CASSFDIAYEQYF.

This chain links TRBV7-2 with TRBJ2-4, with 11 bases matching TRBD2. In germline, CDR1 is SGHTA, CDR2 FQGNSA. Losses at the gene ends were 5 bases for V and 5 bases for J; bases not matched to a gene: 8. The CDR3 has 16 residues. CDR3 nucleotides: TGTGCCAGCAGCGGAGCCGGGACTAGCGGCCAAAACATTCAGTACTTC. It translates to CASSGAGTSGQNIQYF.

The V gene is TRBV5-1, the J gene TRBJ1-2, with 7 nucleotides matching TRBD1. The CDR3 sequence is 14 residues long. The germline V gene encodes CDR1 SGHRS and CDR2 YFSETQ. V was pared by 5 bases and J by 6 bases, with 10 bases of the junction left unmatched. The CDR3 DNA sequence: TGCGCCAGCAGGGATCTACAGGGGTTGAATGGCTACACCTTC. It translates to CASRDLQGLNGYTF.

The CDR3 DNA reads TGTGCCAGTAGTCCGAGACAGGACCGTCCCCTCCACTTT. Its protein product is CASSPRQDRPLHF. This sequence joins TRBV19 and TRBJ1-6; the D gene is possibly TRBD1 (6 bases). Germline lookup yields CDR1 LNHDA and CDR2 SQIVND (reference sequence). Trimming left V 5 bases short and J 13 bases short, with 15 bases between. There are 13 residues in the CDR3.

The rearrangement links TRBV7-6 to TRBJ1-6, with D possibly TRBD1 on 5 matching bases. Germline assignment: CDR1 SGHVS and CDR2 FNYEAQ. Trimming removed 1 base from V and 5 bases from J, with 15 bases in between. This CDR3 comprises 17 residues. CDR3 bases: TGTGCCAGCAGCTTAGTTTCACTGACAGCGAATAATTCACCCCTCCACTTT. Its protein product is CASSLVSLTANNSPLHF.

This clone was recorded once. The CDR3 sequence is CASSFGTTAEQYF. The CDR3, as DNA: TGTGCCAGCAGCTTCGGGACTACCGCCGAGCAGTACTTC. The chain links TRBV5-4 to TRBJ2-7, with 7 bases lining up with TRBD2. The CDR3 consists of 13 residues. From germline, CDR1 is SGHNT and CDR2 YYREEE (reference sequence). V dropped 2 bases and J dropped 6; count of bases not matched to a gene: 5.

CDR3 sequence: CASSLQGKAFDYTF. The CDR3 DNA follows: TGTGCCAGCAGTCTACAGGGGAAGGCCTTTGACTACACCTTC. The V call is TRBV2, the J call TRBJ1-2; 7 nucleotides agree with TRBD1. Trimming at V came to 5 bases and at J to 10 bases, leaving 13 bases not matched to a gene. The CDR3 runs to 14 residues. The germline gives CDR1 SNHLY, CDR2 FYNNEI.

This rearrangement joins TRBV19 to TRBJ2-1, with 11 bases matching TRBD2. J lost 5 bases, V lost 6 bases, and 9 bases had no gene match. Germline V CDR1 and CDR2: LNHDA, SQIVND (reference sequence). This CDR3 region has 16 residues. CDR3: CASSRTGLAVNNEQFF. Written as DNA, the CDR3 is TGTGCCAGTAGCCGCACGGGACTAGCGGTCAACAATGAGCAGTTCTTC.

V gene TRBV4-2 combines with J gene TRBJ2-7; 11 nucleotides match TRBD2. The V gene's germline CDR1 is LGHNA and CDR2 YNFKEQ. After removal of 3 bases from V and 0 bases from J, the junction contained 4 bases not matched to a gene. The CDR3 has 16 residues. The CDR3, as DNA: TGTGCCAGCAGCCAGGAACTAGCGGGGGCCTCCTACGAGCAGTACTTC. Its translation: CASSQELAGASYEQYF.

The chain recombines TRBV7-2 with TRBJ1-4; 7 bases are a match to TRBD1. CDR3 length: 15 residues. The junction had 2 bases not matched to a gene; V was cut back by 1 base and J by 3 bases. CDR1 is SGHTA, CDR2 FQGNSA, per germline. The CDR3 spells CASSLVQGANEKLFF. The DNA of the CDR3 is TGTGCCAGCAGCTTAGTGCAGGGGGCTAATGAAAAACTGTTTTTT. The complete variable domain, with remaining parts taken from reference TRBV7-2 and TRBJ1-4, reads GAGVSQSPSNKVTEKGKDVELRCDPISGHTALYWYRQSLGQGLEFLIYFQGNSAPDKSGLPSDRFSAERTGGSVSTLTIQRTQQEDSAVYLCASSLVQGANEKLFFGSGTQLSVL.

The V and J genes are TRBV5-4 and TRBJ1-6, with D hard to call. Trimming stripped 2 bases from V and 14 bases from J, with 14 bases between. In germline, CDR1 is SGHNT, CDR2 YYREEE (reference sequence). The CDR3 is 13 amino acids. The CDR3 is CASSLKSEVTLHF. CDR3 coding DNA: TGTGCCAGCAGCTTAAAATCTGAGGTCACCCTCCACTTT.

This chain uses TRBV4-3 with TRBJ1-2, with D possibly matching TRBD1 (6 bases). There are 16 residues in the CDR3. V lost 0 bases to trimming and J lost 5 bases, with 16 bases between them. Germline V gene lookup returns CDR1 LGHNA and CDR2 YSLEER. The CDR3 protein is CASSQDTTGGTYGYTF. As DNA, the CDR3 is TGCGCCAGCAGCCAAGATACGACAGGCGGTACTTATGGCTACACCTTC.

The rearrangement uses TRBV10-2 and TRBJ1-1; a possible D gene is TRBD1 (6 bases). This CDR3 has 12 amino acids. The V and J ends lost 6 bases and 4 bases respectively, with 9 bases between them. Germline lookup yields CDR1 WSHSY and CDR2 SAAADI. CDR3 sequence: CASRQGGTEAFF. CDR3 nucleotides: TGCGCCAGCAGGCAAGGGGGCACTGAAGCTTTCTTT.

This clone was counted at least ten times. This sample includes further DNA sequences coding for the same CDR3. The chain has TRBV5-1 and TRBJ2-2, with TRBD2 matching 10 bases. The CDR3 length is 14 residues. Germline V CDR1 and CDR2: SGHRS, YFSETQ. The junction had 2 bases not matched to a gene; V was cut back by 5 bases and J by 4 bases. CDR3: CASSSGGSTGELFF. CDR3 in DNA: TGCGCCAGCAGTAGCGGGGGGAGCACCGGGGAGCTGTTTTTT.

The chain is built from TRBV28 and TRBJ2-1; 10 nucleotides match TRBD2. The CDR3 is 16 residues long. CDR1 is MDHEN and CDR2 is SYDVKM in the germline V gene. V trimming: 6 bases; J trimming: 0 bases; junction bases outside the gene matches: 5. The CDR3 coding sequence is TGTGCCAGCAGCCCTAGCGGGGGCTTCTCCTACAATGAGCAGTTCTTC. Translated: CASSPSGGFSYNEQFF.

The J gene is TRBJ2-2, the V gene TRBV19; a possible D gene is TRBD1 (5 bases). V lost 2 bases and J 0 bases, leaving 10 bases between the germline ends. The CDR3 covers 16 residues. Germline V gene lookup returns CDR1 LNHDA and CDR2 SQIVND (reference sequence). CDR3 nucleotide sequence: TGTGCCAGTAGTATAACCGGACACTCGAACACCGGGGAGCTGTTTTTT. Its translation is CASSITGHSNTGELFF.

The chain uses TRBV12-5 and TRBJ2-7, with 10 bases lining up with TRBD1. CDR3 size: 13 residues. Germline assignment: CDR1 LGHNT and CDR2 FRNRAP. V was clipped by 6 bases and J by 7 bases; unmatched bases: 6. CDR3 residues: CASGRDRGDEQYF. The CDR3 DNA sequence: TGTGCTAGTGGCCGGGACAGGGGTGATGAGCAGTACTTC.